These 20 T cell receptor beta chains share one sample of origin, sequenced in a study of blood T cell repertoires in COVID-19. Sequenced by immunoSEQ multiplex PCR; TCRdb stores in-frame clones only, minus some. The sample has some 200,000 clones; roughly four fifths are singletons. Sequenced sample: PBMCs or T cells enriched from blood (not recorded which). Receptors originate from a man between 40 and 49 years old who had recovered from COVID-19.

V gene TRBV27 combines with J gene TRBJ1-1; 10 bases line up with TRBD1. The ends lost 8 bases at V and 0 bases at J; junction bases unmatched: 0. The germline gives CDR1 MNHEY, CDR2 SMNVEV (reference sequence). The CDR3 is made up of 13 amino acids. CDR3 nucleotides: TGTGCCAGCGGACAGGGGGTGAACACTGAAGCTTTCTTT. It encodes CASGQGVNTEAFF.

This rearrangement joins TRBV2 to TRBJ2-5; D is perhaps TRBD2 (7 bases). The length of the CDR3 is 15 residues. Trimming removed 5 bases from V and 3 bases from J, with 16 bases in between. The germline V gene encodes CDR1 SNHLY and CDR2 FYNNEI. CDR3 sequence (DNA): TGTGCCAGCAGTCCCCAGGGGAGCGGGGAAGAGACCCAGTACTTC. Residues: CASSPQGSGEETQYF.

The chain carries TRBV10-1 and TRBJ2-7, with 9 nucleotides matching TRBD1. CDR3 size: 13 residues. Germline loops: CDR1 WNHNN, CDR2 SYGVQD (reference sequence). Trimming took 6 bases from V and 5 from J; bases not matched to a gene: 5. In nucleotides, the CDR3 is TGCGCCAGCAGGAGGACAGGGGAGGACGAGCAGTACTTC. It specifies CASRRTGEDEQYF.

The chain uses TRBV7-6 and TRBJ2-2, with a tentative D call TRBD2 (6 bases). The germline V and J ends were trimmed by 0 bases and 2 bases, with 7 bases remaining between them. Germline V gene sequence: CDR1 SGHVS, CDR2 FNYEAQ. CDR3 size: 15 residues. The CDR3 protein is CASSLAAGNTGELFF. The CDR3 bases are TGTGCCAGCAGCTTAGCTGCGGGAAACACCGGGGAGCTGTTTTTT.

V usage is TRBV6-6 and J usage is TRBJ1-4; 7 positions match TRBD1. This CDR3 has 16 amino acids. J was trimmed by 5 bases and V by 6 bases; bases with no gene match: 12. Per the germline V gene, CDR1 is MNHNY and CDR2 is SVGAGI (reference sequence). The CDR3 here is CASSNIRTGPNEKLFF. The CDR3 coding sequence is TGTGCCAGCAGCAACATACGGACAGGTCCGAATGAAAAACTGTTTTTT.

Ten or more counts support this clone. The CDR3: CASRGQGGQPQHF. The DNA of the CDR3 is TGTGCCAGCCGTGGACAGGGTGGCCAGCCCCAGCATTTT. V gene TRBV28 combines with J gene TRBJ1-5; 8 nucleotides match TRBD1. Germline loops: CDR1 MDHEN, CDR2 SYDVKM. The junction had 7 bases not matched to a gene; V was cut back by 8 bases and J by 7 bases. The CDR3 consists of 13 residues.

The CDR3 loop is CASSQHTSGEQYF. The CDR3 nucleotides read TGTGCCAGCAGCCAGCATACTAGCGGCGAGCAGTACTTC. The chain employs TRBV3-1 (or the pseudogene TRBV3-2) and TRBJ2-7; 8 bases agree with TRBD2. Germline V CDR1 and CDR2: LGHDT, YNNKEL (reference sequence). The junction had 4 bases not matched to a gene; V was cut back by 3 bases and J by 6 bases. CDR3 length equals 13 residues.

This chain connects TRBV5-1 to TRBJ1-2; 8 nucleotides line up with TRBD1. V lost 0 bases, J lost 7 bases, and 8 bases stayed unmatched. The CDR3 runs to 15 residues. CDR1 is SGHRS, CDR2 YFSETQ, per germline. The DNA of the CDR3 is TGCGCCAGCAGCTTGGCACCTGGACAGGGTTCTGGCTACACCTTC. The encoded protein is CASSLAPGQGSGYTF.

The V call is TRBV5-1, the J call TRBJ2-2; 9 bases fit TRBD1. V trimming: 4 bases; J trimming: 1 base; junction bases outside the gene matches: 5. Germline assignment: CDR1 SGHRS and CDR2 YFSETQ. The CDR3 is 16 amino acids. The CDR3 sequence: CASSQPGQGNTGELFF. Written as DNA, the CDR3 is TGCGCCAGCAGCCAGCCGGGACAGGGGAACACCGGGGAGCTGTTTTTT.

CDR3 in amino acids: CASSDGEGSTYGYTF. The CDR3 bases are TGTGCCAGCAGCGACGGGGAGGGTAGTACCTATGGCTACACCTTC. This rearrangement joins TRBV28 to TRBJ1-2, with unresolved D. V lost 6 bases and J 4 bases, leaving 18 bases between the germline ends. The CDR3 is 15 amino acids. CDR1 and CDR2 (germline): MDHEN, SYDVKM.

The chain carries TRBV3-1 (or the pseudogene TRBV3-2) and TRBJ2-7, with TRBD2 matching over 9 bases. The CDR3 loop spans 19 amino acids. Trimming cost V 5 bases and J 4 bases; bases outside gene matches: 21. CDR1 and CDR2 (germline): LGHDT, YNNKEL (reference sequence). The CDR3 sequence is CASSSMGTTETSGYYEQYF. The CDR3 DNA reads TGTGCCAGCAGCTCCATGGGGACGACGGAGACTAGCGGTTATTACGAGCAGTACTTC.

The chain combines TRBV7-2 with TRBJ2-3; tentatively, D is TRBD1 (6 bases). Germline V gene sequence: CDR1 SGHTA, CDR2 FQGNSA. This CDR3 spans 16 amino acids. Trimming pared 2 bases from V and 2 bases from J, leaving 14 bases between. The CDR3 nucleotides are TGTGCCAGCAGCTTACAGGGGCTAGGGGCCACAGATACGCAGTATTTT. Translating it yields CASSLQGLGATDTQYF.

V and J are TRBV7-8 and TRBJ2-3; 9 bases are shared with TRBD2. J was trimmed by 5 bases and V by 1 base; bases with no gene match: 7. CDR3 length: 16 residues. Germline V gene data show CDR1 as SGHVS and CDR2 as FQNEAQ. The CDR3 loop reads CASSLVTSGGGDTQYF. The DNA of the CDR3 is TGTGCCAGCAGCTTAGTGACTAGCGGAGGCGGAGATACGCAGTATTTT.

The rearrangement links TRBV19 to TRBJ2-7, with D possibly being TRBD1 (6 bases). The germline V gene has CDR1 LNHDA and CDR2 SQIVND (reference sequence). V was shortened by 3 bases and J by 3 bases, with 15 bases between the two germline ends. There are 15 residues in the CDR3. This chain's CDR3 is CASSIRDINIYEQYF. The CDR3 DNA reads TGTGCCAGTAGTATCCGGGACATTAATATCTACGAGCAGTACTTC.

This chain links TRBV27 with TRBJ2-5, with D possibly TRBD1 on 6 matching bases. Germline CDR1 and CDR2: MNHEY and SMNVEV (reference sequence). The CDR3 runs 15 residues. The ends were cut back, 3 bases at V and 2 bases at J, with 13 bases in the middle. CDR3: CASSFMGTSQETQYF. The CDR3 region has the DNA TGTGCCAGCAGTTTTATGGGGACATCGCAAGAGACCCAGTACTTC.

The chain is built from TRBV4-3 and TRBJ2-1; D perhaps matches TRBD1 (6 bases). The CDR3 has 16 amino acids. The germline CDR1 and CDR2 sequences are LGHNA and YSLEER. Between the trimmed V and J ends, which lost 0 bases and 6 bases, there was a span of 15 bases. In nucleotides, the CDR3 is TGCGCCAGCAGCCAAGATTCACAGGGTCGGAGCAATGAGCAGTTCTTC. Protein: CASSQDSQGRSNEQFF.

The chain uses TRBV30 and TRBJ1-1; weak D call: TRBD1 (6 bases). This CDR3 spans 13 amino acids. Germline values: CDR1 GTSNPN, CDR2 SVGIG (reference sequence). Trimming removed 4 bases from V and 0 bases from J, with 9 bases in between. CDR3 sequence reads: CAWMGHMNTEAFF. In DNA form, the CDR3 reads TGTGCCTGGATGGGACACATGAACACTGAAGCTTTCTTT.

This chain joins TRBV5-1 and TRBJ1-1; possibly TRBD1 for D (6 bases). Germline CDR1 and CDR2: SGHRS and YFSETQ. Trimming pared 4 bases from V and 4 bases from J, leaving 14 bases between. The CDR3 has 14 amino acids. CDR3 sequence reads: CASSPGAAGTEAFF. The CDR3 nucleotides are TGCGCCAGCAGCCCAGGGGCGGCGGGCACTGAAGCTTTCTTT.

This chain uses TRBV6-5 with TRBJ1-1; D perhaps matches TRBD1 (5 bases). Trimming took 4 bases from V and 5 from J, leaving 11 bases between them. Germline V gene sequence: CDR1 MNHEY, CDR2 SVGAGI. The CDR3 runs 13 residues. Here the CDR3 DNA reads TGTGCCAGCAGTTCTTTCAGGGCGACTGAAGCTTTCTTT. Its protein is CASSSFRATEAFF.

This clone was recorded many times. The chain uses TRBV7-6 and TRBJ1-1; D is possibly TRBD1 (6 bases). V was pared by 0 bases and J by 0 bases, with 8 bases between. CDR3 length: 15 amino acids. In germline, CDR1 is SGHVS, CDR2 FNYEAQ. CDR3 amino acids: CASSLAQGMNTEAFF. The CDR3 DNA reads as TGTGCCAGCAGCTTAGCTCAGGGGATGAACACTGAAGCTTTCTTT.